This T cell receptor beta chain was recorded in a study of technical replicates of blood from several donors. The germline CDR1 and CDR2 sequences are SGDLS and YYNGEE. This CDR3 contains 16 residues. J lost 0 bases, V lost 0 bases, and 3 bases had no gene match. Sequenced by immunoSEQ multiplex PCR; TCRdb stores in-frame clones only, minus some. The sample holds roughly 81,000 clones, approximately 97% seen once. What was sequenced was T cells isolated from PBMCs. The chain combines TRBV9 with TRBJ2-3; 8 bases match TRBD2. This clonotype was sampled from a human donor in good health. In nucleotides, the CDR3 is TGTGCCAGCAGCGTAGTGCCTAGCGGGAGCACAGATACGCAGTATTTT. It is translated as CASSVVPSGSTDTQYF. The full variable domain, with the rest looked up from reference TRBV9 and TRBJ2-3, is DSGVTQTPKHLITATGQRVTLRCSPRSGDLSVYWYQQSLDQGLQFLIQYYNGEERAKGNILERFSAQQFPDLHSELNLSSLELGDSALYFCASSVVPSGSTDTQYFGPGTRLTVL.